The next 18 T cell receptor beta chains were all read from a single sample in a study of blood T cell repertoires in COVID-19. Clones were sequenced by immunoSEQ multiplex PCR, and TCRdb holds only the in-frame ones, with some missing. This table has under 300,000 clones, around 83% appearing once. Sequencing was done on a sample of peripheral blood. All receptors come from a man aged 30 to 45 who had recovered from COVID-19.

The chain combines TRBV6-1 with TRBJ2-3, with a possible D match to TRBD1 (6 bases). The germline CDR1 and CDR2 sequences are MNHNS and SASEGT. This CDR3 spans 15 amino acids. Deletions cut 0 bases from V and 5 bases from J, with 12 bases between. As DNA, the CDR3 is TGTGCCAGCAGTGAAGCCCCAGGGGTTGGAGATACGCAGTATTTT. It yields the protein CASSEAPGVGDTQYF.

The chain combines TRBV2 with TRBJ2-1; the match to TRBD2 covers 13 bases. Looked up from germline, CDR1 is SNHLY and CDR2 is FYNNEI. The V gene end was trimmed by 3 bases and the J gene end by 8 bases; junction bases not matched to a gene: 7. CDR3 size: 16 residues. In DNA form, the CDR3 reads TGTGCCAGCAGTGATTTACTAGCGGGGGGGCCGTATGAGCAGTTCTTC. This translates into CASSDLLAGGPYEQFF. Together with reference TRBV2 and TRBJ2-1, the CDR3 gives the full variable domain: EPEVTQTPSHQVTQMGQEVILRCVPISNHLYFYWYRQILGQKVEFLVSFYNNEISEKSEIFDDQFSVERPDGSNFTLKIRSTKLEDSAMYFCASSDLLAGGPYEQFFGPGTRLTVL.

The V gene is TRBV2, the J gene TRBJ1-3; D remains unclear. Germline values: CDR1 SNHLY, CDR2 FYNNEI. Trimming pared 6 bases from V and 9 bases from J, leaving 12 bases between. CDR3 length: 12 residues. CDR3 sequence: CASRRTAGTIYF. The CDR3 DNA reads TGTGCCAGCAGGCGTACCGCTGGCACCATATATTTT.

The chain combines TRBV20-1 with TRBJ1-2; TRBD1 aligns across 9 bases. The CDR3 totals 20 residues. V lost 3 bases, J lost 7 bases, and 27 bases stayed unmatched. Germline CDR1 DFQATT, CDR2 SNEGSKA (reference sequence). Here the CDR3 reads CSASSEAGTGTVSRVGGYTF. The CDR3 DNA sequence: TGCAGTGCTAGTTCTGAGGCCGGGACAGGGACGGTGAGCAGAGTAGGTGGCTACACCTTC.

This clone was observed a single time. The chain links TRBV7-4 to TRBJ1-5; the match to TRBD1 covers 7 bases. This CDR3 is 15 amino acids long. CDR1 is SGHVT and CDR2 is SQSDAQ in the germline V gene. V trimming: 1 base; J trimming: 4 bases; junction bases outside the gene matches: 4. For the CDR3, the DNA is TGTGCCAGCAGCTTAGGACAGGGCGAGAATCAGCCCCAGCATTTT. The encoded protein is CASSLGQGENQPQHF.

The chain links TRBV19 to TRBJ2-3; D is possibly TRBD2 (5 bases). The CDR3 length is 17 residues. V lost 1 base and J 0 bases, leaving 14 bases between the germline ends. Germline-derived CDR1 and CDR2 are LNHDA and SQIVND (reference sequence). CDR3 protein: CASSIAPAGSSTDTQYF. The CDR3 DNA sequence: TGTGCCAGTAGTATAGCCCCGGCGGGCAGTAGCACAGATACGCAGTATTTT.

V is TRBV6-5 and J is TRBJ2-7, with D possibly TRBD1 on 5 matching bases. This CDR3 comprises 14 residues. Germline values: CDR1 MNHEY, CDR2 SVGAGI. V lost 5 bases and J 3 bases, leaving 14 bases between the germline ends. CDR3: CASSKSLTGYEQYF. CDR3 nucleotides: TGTGCCAGCAGTAAATCCTTAACAGGCTACGAGCAGTACTTC.

The genes are TRBV12-3 or TRBV12-4 and TRBJ2-7; D is uncertain. The CDR3 totals 12 residues. V was pared by 8 bases and J by 3 bases, with 11 bases between. The CDR3 sequence: CASRAPGYEQYF. The CDR3 DNA follows: TGTGCCAGCCGAGCCCCTGGCTACGAGCAGTACTTC.

This chain joins TRBV15 and TRBJ1-6, with D unclear. The germline V and J ends were trimmed by 2 bases and 7 bases, with 9 bases remaining between them. The germline gives CDR1 LNHNV, CDR2 YYDKDF (reference sequence). The length of the CDR3 is 14 residues. The CDR3 DNA is TGTGCCACCAGCAGAATAACGGGGAATTCACCCCTCCACTTT. Its protein is CATSRITGNSPLHF.

The V and J genes are TRBV18 and TRBJ1-2; D not certain. The CDR3 runs 14 residues. V was clipped by 2 bases and J by 4 bases, with 11 bases between them. CDR1 and CDR2 from the germline V gene are KGHSH and LQKENI. This CDR3 is CASSPTTVSYGYTF. DNA of the CDR3: TGTGCCAGCTCACCAACCACAGTCTCCTATGGCTACACCTTC.

This clone was detected a few times. This chain links TRBV4-2 with TRBJ2-3; 9 bases are a match to TRBD2. CDR3 length: 17 residues. Unmatched junction bases numbered 10, after V lost 0 bases and J lost 6 bases. The V gene's germline CDR1 is LGHNA and CDR2 YNFKEQ. CDR3 sequence (DNA): TGTGCCAGCAGCCAAGAGGGGAGAGCGGGGGGCGTCGATACGCAGTATTTT. Its translation: CASSQEGRAGGVDTQYF.

The chain couples TRBV19 to TRBJ1-4, with D possibly matching TRBD1 (6 bases). This CDR3 is 15 amino acids long. V lost 5 bases, J lost 4 bases, and 14 bases lay in between. The germline V gene encodes CDR1 LNHDA and CDR2 SQIVND (reference sequence). Here the CDR3 reads CASSPPTGLNEKLFF. DNA of the CDR3: TGTGCCAGTAGTCCGCCGACAGGTCTTAATGAAAAACTGTTTTTT.

V gene TRBV28 combines with J gene TRBJ1-6, with D possibly being TRBD1 (6 bases). The CDR3 has 14 residues. V was cut by 5 bases and J by 7 bases, with 12 bases left in between. The germline V gene encodes CDR1 MDHEN and CDR2 SYDVKM. The CDR3 nucleotides read TGTGCCAGCAGTCTTGGACAGCGGAATTCACCCCTCCACTTT. Its protein is CASSLGQRNSPLHF.

This rearrangement joins TRBV5-5 to TRBJ1-2, with TRBD1 identical over 9 bases. Germline CDR1 and CDR2: SGHKS and YYEKEE (reference sequence). With 5 bases clipped from V and 3 bases from J, the junction kept 11 bases outside the gene matches. CDR3 length: 16 residues. DNA for the CDR3: TGTGCCAGCAGTGGGACAGGGCAAATACGCTACTATGGCTACACCTTC. The encoded protein is CASSGTGQIRYYGYTF.

This clone was seen only a few times. The rearrangement links TRBV7-3 to TRBJ2-1, with D tentatively TRBD2 (5 bases). V was clipped by 4 bases and J by 5 bases, with 18 bases between them. Germline CDR1 SGHTA, CDR2 FQGTGA. The CDR3 spans 16 residues. Here the CDR3 DNA reads TGTGCCAGCAGCTCCCCCGGGATGGCGGCCCACAATGAGCAGTTCTTC. It codes for CASSSPGMAAHNEQFF. The full variable domain, its missing parts supplied by reference TRBV7-3 and TRBJ2-1, is GAGVSQTPSNKVTEKGKYVELRCDPISGHTALYWYRQSLGQGPEFLIYFQGTGAADDSGLPNDRFFAVRPEGSVSTLKIQRTERGDSAVYLCASSSPGMAAHNEQFFGPGTRLTVL.

The chain couples TRBV5-1 to TRBJ1-5; 7 bases fit TRBD1. Germline V lookup: CDR1 SGHRS, CDR2 YFSETQ. Trimming at V came to 4 bases and at J to 5 bases, leaving 24 bases not matched to a gene. The CDR3 is 20 residues long. The CDR3 DNA follows: TGCGCCAGCAGCCAACCGGTTTCCGATTCGGGGACAGATTTTTATCAGCCCCAGCATTTT. It encodes CASSQPVSDSGTDFYQPQHF.

The chain combines TRBV13 with TRBJ2-7; maybe TRBD2 (5 bases). Germline V gives CDR1 PRHDT, CDR2 FYEKMQ (reference sequence). The CDR3 is 14 residues long. Trimming left V 5 bases short and J 7 bases short, with 18 bases between. The chain's CDR3 is CASSPAAGMEEQYF. DNA for the CDR3: TGTGCCAGCAGCCCCGCCGCGGGTATGGAGGAGCAGTACTTC.

This clone was seen once. The gene calls are TRBV12-3 or TRBV12-4 and TRBJ2-3; the D is unclear. CDR3 length equals 9 residues. Trimming took off 9 bases at V and 10 bases at J, with 8 bases between the two ends. CDR3 sequence (DNA): TGTGCCAGTGGAGAGGCGCAGTATTTT. Protein sequence: CASGEAQYF.